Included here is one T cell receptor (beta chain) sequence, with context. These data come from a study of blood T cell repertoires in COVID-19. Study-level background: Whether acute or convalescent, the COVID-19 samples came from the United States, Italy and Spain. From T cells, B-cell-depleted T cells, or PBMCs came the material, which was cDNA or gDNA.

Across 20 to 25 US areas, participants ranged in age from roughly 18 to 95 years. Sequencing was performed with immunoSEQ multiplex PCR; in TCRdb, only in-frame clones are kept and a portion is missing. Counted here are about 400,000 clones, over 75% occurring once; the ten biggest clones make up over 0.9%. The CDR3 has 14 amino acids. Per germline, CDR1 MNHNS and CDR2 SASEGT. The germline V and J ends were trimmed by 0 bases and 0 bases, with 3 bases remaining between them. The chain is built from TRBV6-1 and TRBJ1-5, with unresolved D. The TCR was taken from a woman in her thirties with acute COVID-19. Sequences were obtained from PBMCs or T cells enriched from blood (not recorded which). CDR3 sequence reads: CASSEAYSNQPQHF. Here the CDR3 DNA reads TGTGCCAGCAGTGAAGCGTATAGCAATCAGCCCCAGCATTTT.